The 15 T cell receptor beta chains below all came from one sample that was sequenced in a study of blood T cell repertoires in COVID-19. Here immunoSEQ multiplex PCR was the method, and the copy in TCRdb shows in-frame clones only, minus some. The table shows 100,000 to 150,000 clones, with about 82% occurring only once. The sample was peripheral blood. The receptors stem from a human donor in a cohort sampled during active COVID-19.

The V call is TRBV5-8, the J call TRBJ2-1; TRBD2 matches at 9 bases. J lost 6 bases, V lost 0 bases, and 4 bases had no gene match. Germline CDR1 SGHTS, CDR2 YDEGEE. This CDR3 region has 15 residues. CDR3 coding DNA: TGTGCCAGCAGCTTGGAGGGACTAGCCATCAATGAGCAGTTCTTC. As protein: CASSLEGLAINEQFF.

This chain connects TRBV11-2 to TRBJ2-3; TRBD2 aligns across 9 bases. The J segment lost 3 bases and the V segment lost 6 bases, leaving 10 bases of the junction unmatched. The CDR3 totals 16 residues. CDR1 and CDR2 from the germline V gene are SGHAT and FQNNGV. For the CDR3, the DNA is TGTGCCAGCAGAGAAGGACTAGCGACGGAGACAGATACGCAGTATTTT. Its protein is CASREGLATETDTQYF.

A single count supports this clone. This sequence joins TRBV25-1 and TRBJ2-3, with 8 positions matching TRBD2. CDR1 and CDR2 (germline): MGHDK, SYGVNS. The CDR3 is made up of 17 amino acids. With V trimmed by 11 bases and J by 3 bases, 19 bases remained unmatched. CDR3 sequence: CAGVGFLRREETDTQYF. The CDR3 coding sequence is TGTGCCGGTGTGGGGTTTTTGAGGCGGGAGGAGACAGATACGCAGTATTTT.

The chain links TRBV14 to TRBJ1-3, with no clear D. Trimming removed 3 bases from V and 4 bases from J, with 13 bases in between. The CDR3 loop spans 15 amino acids. Per germline, CDR1 SGHDN and CDR2 FVKESK. The CDR3 nucleotides are TGTGCCAGCAGCCATTCACGGAGCGCCGGAAACACCATATATTTT. It is translated as CASSHSRSAGNTIYF.

The chain couples TRBV7-3 to TRBJ2-3; TRBD1 agrees at 9 bases. The V segment lost 0 bases and the J segment 4 bases; nucleotides outside the gene matches: 5. Germline V gives CDR1 SGHTA, CDR2 FQGTGA. The CDR3 loop spans 16 amino acids. CDR3 coding DNA: TGTGCCAGCAGCTTAACTGGGGGACAGGGATCAGATACGCAGTATTTT. Encoded protein: CASSLTGGQGSDTQYF.

The CDR3 here is CASSLYSSGNTIYF. The DNA of the CDR3 is TGTGCCAGCAGTTTATATAGCTCTGGAAACACCATATATTTT. This chain connects TRBV27 to TRBJ1-3; D is unresolved. Germline V gene sequence: CDR1 MNHEY, CDR2 SMNVEV (reference sequence). The CDR3 extends over 14 amino acids. The germline V and J ends were trimmed by 1 base and 0 bases, with 4 bases remaining between them.

This clone was observed once. The chain employs TRBV5-1 and TRBJ2-7; TRBD1 is a possible D gene (6 bases). The CDR3 extends over 14 amino acids. The germline gives CDR1 SGHRS, CDR2 YFSETQ. Trimming cost V 3 bases and J 3 bases, with 13 bases left between them. The CDR3: CASSSPGEGYEQYF. DNA for the CDR3: TGCGCCAGCAGCTCCCCAGGGGAAGGCTACGAGCAGTACTTC.

The V gene is TRBV7-6, the J gene TRBJ1-4; D is unclear. Deletions cut 6 bases from V and 3 bases from J, with 14 bases between. CDR1 SGHVS and CDR2 FNYEAQ come from the germline V gene. The CDR3 runs to 15 residues. The CDR3 nucleotides are TGTGCCAGCAGTGCAGCGGGGAGTGCTAATGAAAAACTGTTTTTT. It codes for CASSAAGSANEKLFF.

This chain connects TRBV27 to TRBJ1-5; TRBD1 agrees at 7 bases. This CDR3 is built from 14 residues. Germline CDR1 MNHEY, CDR2 SMNVEV (reference sequence). Trimming at V came to 4 bases and at J to 4 bases, leaving 4 bases not matched to a gene. The CDR3 nucleotides read TGTGCCAGCAGTTCAAGACAGGGAAATCAGCCCCAGCATTTT. It translates to CASSSRQGNQPQHF.

The J gene is TRBJ2-2, the V gene TRBV6-2 or TRBV6-3, with 12 nucleotides matching TRBD2. The CDR3 has 17 amino acids. V gave up 6 bases and J gave up 0 bases; unmatched junction bases: 5. The germline V gene encodes CDR1 MNHEY and CDR2 SVGEGT. CDR3 sequence (DNA): TGTGCCAGCAGCTATAGGACTAGCGGGGCGAACACCGGGGAGCTGTTTTTT. This sequence encodes CASSYRTSGANTGELFF.

The V and J genes are TRBV5-1 and TRBJ2-5; D call uncertain. This CDR3 spans 13 amino acids. The V gene lost 1 base and the J gene lost 2 bases, with 6 bases spanning the gap. Germline-derived CDR1 and CDR2 are SGHRS and YFSETQ. The CDR3 protein is CASSLRVQETQYF. The CDR3 bases are TGCGCCAGCAGCTTGCGAGTACAAGAGACCCAGTACTTC.

The chain is built from TRBV7-2 and TRBJ2-3; D is perhaps TRBD2 (5 bases). V dropped 6 bases and J dropped 1 base, with 17 bases sitting between them. Per germline, CDR1 SGHTA and CDR2 FQGNSA. The CDR3 spans 16 residues. CDR3 protein: CASRSTRSLGTDTQYF. The DNA of the CDR3 is TGTGCCAGCAGGTCCACTAGATCCTTAGGCACAGATACGCAGTATTTT.

V is TRBV29-1 and J is TRBJ2-7; possible D gene TRBD2, 6 bases. In germline, CDR1 is SQVTM, CDR2 ANQGSEA. This CDR3 has 15 residues. V lost 0 bases to trimming and J lost 1 base, with 13 bases between them. Here the CDR3 reads CSVEDAGKESYEQYF. In nucleotides, the CDR3 is TGCAGCGTTGAAGATGCGGGGAAGGAATCCTACGAGCAGTACTTC.

As regards this clone: One junction end does not reproduce the germline sequence, and a read error may be involved. V usage is TRBV2 and J usage is TRBJ1-2; perhaps TRBD1 as D (6 bases). This CDR3 has 12 residues. CDR1 and CDR2 (germline): SNHLY, FYNNEI. The CDR3 sequence: CASSDDRRTSAF. DNA for the CDR3: TGTGCCAGCAGTGATGACAGGCGAACTTCCGCCTTC.

This chain connects TRBV18 to TRBJ1-1; 10 bases map to TRBD1. The CDR3 totals 17 residues. The J segment lost 2 bases and the V segment lost 4 bases, leaving 10 bases of the junction unmatched. The germline V gene has CDR1 KGHSH and CDR2 LQKENI. The DNA of the CDR3 is TGTGCCAGCTCACTTCAGTTCGGGGACAGGGGCAACACTGAAGCTTTCTTT. As protein: CASSLQFGDRGNTEAFF.